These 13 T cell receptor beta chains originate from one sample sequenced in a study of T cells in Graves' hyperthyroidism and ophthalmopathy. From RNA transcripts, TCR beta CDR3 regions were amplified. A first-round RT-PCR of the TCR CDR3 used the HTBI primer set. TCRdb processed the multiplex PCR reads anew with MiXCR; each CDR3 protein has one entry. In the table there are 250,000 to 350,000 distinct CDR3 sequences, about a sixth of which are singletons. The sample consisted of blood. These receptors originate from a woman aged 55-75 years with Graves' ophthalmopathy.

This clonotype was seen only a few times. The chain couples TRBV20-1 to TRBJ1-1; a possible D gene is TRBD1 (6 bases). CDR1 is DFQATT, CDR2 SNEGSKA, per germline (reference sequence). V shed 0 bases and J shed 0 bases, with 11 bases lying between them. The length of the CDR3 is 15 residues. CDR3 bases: TGCAGTGCTAGAGATCCCAGGGGAATGAACACTGAAGCTTTCTTT. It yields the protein CSARDPRGMNTEAFF.

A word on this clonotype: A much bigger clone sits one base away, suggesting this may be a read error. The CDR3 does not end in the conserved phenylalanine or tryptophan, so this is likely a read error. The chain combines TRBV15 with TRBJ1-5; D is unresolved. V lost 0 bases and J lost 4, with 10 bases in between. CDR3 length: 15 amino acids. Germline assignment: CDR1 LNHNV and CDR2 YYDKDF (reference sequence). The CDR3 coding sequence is TGTGCCACCAGCAGAGATCCTGACGGTAATCAGCCCCAGCATCTT. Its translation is CATSRDPDGNQPQHL.

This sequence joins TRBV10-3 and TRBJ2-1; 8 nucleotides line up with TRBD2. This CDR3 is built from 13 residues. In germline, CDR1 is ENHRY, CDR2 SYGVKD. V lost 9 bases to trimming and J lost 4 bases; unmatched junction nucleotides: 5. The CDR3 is CAIRGGAYNEQFF. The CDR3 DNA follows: TGTGCCATACGGGGGGGCGCGTACAATGAGCAGTTCTTC.

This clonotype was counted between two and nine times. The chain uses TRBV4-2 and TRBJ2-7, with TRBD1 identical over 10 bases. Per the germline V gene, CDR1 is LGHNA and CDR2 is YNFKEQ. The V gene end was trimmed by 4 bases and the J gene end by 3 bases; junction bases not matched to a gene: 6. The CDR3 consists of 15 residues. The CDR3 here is CASSPDRGLRYEQYF. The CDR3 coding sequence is TGTGCCAGCAGCCCCGACAGGGGGCTGCGCTACGAGCAGTACTTC.

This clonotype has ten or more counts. The CDR3 spells CAISPDRDTEAFF. In DNA, the CDR3 is TGTGCCATCAGCCCCGACAGGGATACTGAAGCTTTCTTT. V usage is TRBV10-3 and J usage is TRBJ1-1; 7 bases are a match to TRBD1. The germline V gene has CDR1 ENHRY and CDR2 SYGVKD. With V trimmed by 6 bases and J by 5 bases, 6 bases remained unmatched. The length of the CDR3 is 13 residues.

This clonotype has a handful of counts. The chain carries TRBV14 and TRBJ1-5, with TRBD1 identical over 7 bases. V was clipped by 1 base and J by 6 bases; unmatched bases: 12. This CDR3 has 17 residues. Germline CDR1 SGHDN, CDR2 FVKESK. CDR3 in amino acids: CASSQAKPRQGTQPQHF. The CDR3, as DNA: TGTGCCAGCAGCCAAGCCAAGCCTCGACAGGGAACTCAGCCCCAGCATTTT.

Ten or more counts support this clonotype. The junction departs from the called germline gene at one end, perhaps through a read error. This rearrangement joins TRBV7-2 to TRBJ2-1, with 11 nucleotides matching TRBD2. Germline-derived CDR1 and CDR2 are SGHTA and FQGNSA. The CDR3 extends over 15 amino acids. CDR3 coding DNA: TGTGCCAGCAGATTAGCGGGAGGGCCATACAATGAGCAGTTCTTC. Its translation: CASRLAGGPYNEQFF. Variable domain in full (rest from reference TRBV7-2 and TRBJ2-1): GAGVSQSPSNKVTEKGKDVELRCDPISGHTALYWYRQSLGQGLEFLIYFQGNSAPDKSGLPSDRFSAERTGGSVSTLTIQRTQQEDSAVYLCASRLAGGPYNEQFFGPGTRLTVL.

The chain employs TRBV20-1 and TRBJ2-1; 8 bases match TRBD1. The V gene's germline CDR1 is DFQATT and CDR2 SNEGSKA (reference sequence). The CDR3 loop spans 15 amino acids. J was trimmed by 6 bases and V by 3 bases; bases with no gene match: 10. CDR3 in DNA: TGCAGTGCTAGCGATAGGACAGGGCGGGTCAATGAGCAGTTCTTC. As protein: CSASDRTGRVNEQFF.

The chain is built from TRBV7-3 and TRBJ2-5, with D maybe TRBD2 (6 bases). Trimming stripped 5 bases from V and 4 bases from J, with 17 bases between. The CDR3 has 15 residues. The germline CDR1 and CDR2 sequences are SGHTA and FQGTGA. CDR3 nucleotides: TGTGCCAGCAGCCCCGGAGGGCTCGGGGGAGAGACCCAGTACTTC. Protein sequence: CASSPGGLGGETQYF.

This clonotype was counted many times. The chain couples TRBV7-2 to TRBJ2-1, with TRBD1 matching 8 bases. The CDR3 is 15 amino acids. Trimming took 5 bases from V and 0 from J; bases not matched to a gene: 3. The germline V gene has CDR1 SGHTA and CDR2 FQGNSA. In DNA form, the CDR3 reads TGTGCCAGCAGCCCGGACAGGGCCTCCTACAATGAGCAGTTCTTC. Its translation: CASSPDRASYNEQFF.

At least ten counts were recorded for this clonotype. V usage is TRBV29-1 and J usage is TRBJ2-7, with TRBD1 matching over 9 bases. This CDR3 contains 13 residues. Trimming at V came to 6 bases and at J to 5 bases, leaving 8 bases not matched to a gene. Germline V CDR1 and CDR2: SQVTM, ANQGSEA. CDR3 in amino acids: CSVARDRDHEQYF. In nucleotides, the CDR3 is TGCAGCGTAGCCCGGGACAGGGACCACGAGCAGTACTTC.

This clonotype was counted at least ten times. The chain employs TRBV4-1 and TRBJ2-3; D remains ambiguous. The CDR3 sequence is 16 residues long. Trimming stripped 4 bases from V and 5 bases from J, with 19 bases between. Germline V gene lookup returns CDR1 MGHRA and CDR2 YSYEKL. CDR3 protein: CASSPDPRRNLDTQYF. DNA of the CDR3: TGCGCCAGCAGCCCTGACCCCCGGCGGAACTTAGATACGCAGTATTTT.

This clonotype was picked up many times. CDR3 loop: CASSFGGSGNTIYF. CDR3 in DNA: TGTGCCAGCAGCTTCGGAGGGAGTGGAAACACCATATATTTT. This chain connects TRBV11-2 to TRBJ1-3; D is undetermined. Germline V lookup: CDR1 SGHAT, CDR2 FQNNGV. This CDR3 is built from 14 residues. The germline V and J ends were trimmed by 3 bases and 3 bases, with 9 bases remaining between them.